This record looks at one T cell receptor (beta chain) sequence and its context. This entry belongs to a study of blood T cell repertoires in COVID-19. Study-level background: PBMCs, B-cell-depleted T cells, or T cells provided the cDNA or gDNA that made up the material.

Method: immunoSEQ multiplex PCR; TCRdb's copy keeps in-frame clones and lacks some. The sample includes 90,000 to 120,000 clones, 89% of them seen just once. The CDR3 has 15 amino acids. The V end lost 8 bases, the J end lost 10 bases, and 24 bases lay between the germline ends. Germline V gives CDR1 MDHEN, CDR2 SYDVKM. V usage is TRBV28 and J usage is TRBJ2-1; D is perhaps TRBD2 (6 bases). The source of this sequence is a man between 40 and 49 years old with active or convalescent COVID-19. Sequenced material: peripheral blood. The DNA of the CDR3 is TGTGCCAGCTCTCCCGCAGCGGGCCCTTCTGGCGAGCAGTTCTTC. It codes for CASSPAAGPSGEQFF.